Below, 31 T cell receptor beta chains from the same sample are listed, as sequenced in a study of regulatory T cells in long-lasting Graves disease. The TCR beta library used iRepertoire HTBI primers with Arm-PCR amplification of CDR3. TCRdb passed the multiplex PCR reads through MiXCR, listing each CDR3 protein once. The table lists about 350,000 distinct CDR3 sequences, roughly 15% of them singletons. Time point given: newly diagnosed GD, antithyroid drugs for less than 3 months. Following extraction of RNA from PBMCs, that RNA was used to make the TCR library. In addition, the sample was reused for a study of T cells in Graves' hyperthyroidism and ophthalmopathy.

The source material was peripheral blood mononuclear cells (PBMCs), sampled at new diagnosis, from a patient treated with antithyroid drugs. Every receptor here comes from a young woman with Graves disease.

The table lists this clonotype with a few counts. The chain has TRBV12-3 or TRBV12-4 and TRBJ1-2; 9 bases align to TRBD1. V shed 6 bases, J shed 5 bases, and the junction held 10 bases outside the gene matches. The length of the CDR3 is 15 residues. The CDR3 reads CASRGLGQGIYGYTF. The CDR3 nucleotides read TGTGCCAGCAGGGGATTAGGACAGGGGATTTATGGCTACACCTTC.

For this clonotype: A much larger clone lies a single base off, so this may be a read error. This chain links TRBV30 with TRBJ2-1; 11 nucleotides line up with TRBD1. J was trimmed by 10 bases and V by 5 bases; bases with no gene match: 4. The germline gives CDR1 GTSNPN, CDR2 SVGIG (reference sequence). The CDR3 has 12 residues. This chain's CDR3 is CAWGTGGDEQFF. The CDR3 coding sequence is TGTGCCTGGGGGACAGGGGGTGACGAGCAGTTCTTC.

This clonotype was seen repeatedly, ten times or more. V and J are TRBV19 and TRBJ1-5; 7 nucleotides agree with TRBD1. The CDR3 covers 15 residues. After removal of 7 bases from V and 1 base from J, the junction contained 7 bases not matched to a gene. Germline loops: CDR1 LNHDA, CDR2 SQIVND (reference sequence). CDR3 bases: TGTGCCAGTAAGGACGACAGGGCGAGCAATCAGCCCCAGCATTTT. It encodes CASKDDRASNQPQHF.

At least ten counts were recorded for this clonotype. CDR3 in amino acids: CASSPGAGETQYF. The CDR3 region has the DNA TGTGCCAGCAGTCCAGGGGCAGGAGAGACCCAGTACTTC. This chain connects TRBV6-1 to TRBJ2-5; tentative D call: TRBD1 (6 bases). V lost 5 bases to trimming and J lost 4 bases, with 11 bases between them. The CDR3 is 13 amino acids. Germline-derived CDR1 and CDR2 are MNHNS and SASEGT.

V and J are TRBV29-1 and TRBJ2-4; D tentatively reads TRBD1 or TRBD2 (5 bases each). This CDR3 spans 14 amino acids. The germline V gene encodes CDR1 SQVTM and CDR2 ANQGSEA. The V end was cut by 4 bases, the J end by 3 bases, with 13 bases between. CDR3 residues: CSVARGRGKNIQYF. The CDR3 DNA reads TGCAGCGTTGCAAGGGGTCGGGGCAAAAACATTCAGTACTTC.

This clonotype occurred many times. The rearrangement joins TRBV5-1 to TRBJ1-6, with D possibly TRBD1 on 6 matching bases. V was shortened by 0 bases and J by 10 bases, with 14 bases between the two germline ends. In germline, CDR1 is SGHRS, CDR2 YFSETQ. The CDR3 spans 15 residues. CDR3: CASSLASGGRSPLHF. The CDR3 DNA reads as TGCGCCAGCAGCTTGGCCTCGGGGGGCCGGTCACCCCTCCACTTT.

This clonotype has ten or more counts. V gene TRBV28 combines with J gene TRBJ2-1; TRBD2 matches at 15 bases. The CDR3 loop spans 18 amino acids. Germline V lookup: CDR1 MDHEN, CDR2 SYDVKM. The V and J ends lost 5 bases and 8 bases, in that order; junction bases with no gene match: 13. The CDR3 sequence: CASSPWTSGRAIPDEQFF. Here the CDR3 DNA reads TGTGCCAGCAGTCCTTGGACTAGCGGGAGGGCCATTCCTGATGAGCAGTTCTTC. The full variable domain, in which reference TRBV28 and TRBJ2-1 provide the parts outside the CDR3, is DVKVTQSSRYLVKRTGEKVFLECVQDMDHENMFWYRQDPGLGLRLIYFSYDVKMKEKGDIPEGYSVSREKKERFSLILESASTNQTSMYLCASSPWTSGRAIPDEQFFGPGTRLTVL.

Note on this clonotype: Likely a read error: the CDR3 ends without its conserved phenylalanine or tryptophan. This chain connects TRBV28 to TRBJ2-7; D unresolved. Germline CDR1 and CDR2: MDHEN and SYDVKM. The CDR3 is 12 amino acids. The V gene lost 4 bases and the J gene lost 6 bases, with 10 bases spanning the gap. The CDR3 region has the DNA TGTGCCAGCAGTTCGGGTGTGGGCGAGCAGTACCTC. It translates to CASSSGVGEQYL.

This clonotype was observed many times. The genes are TRBV7-2 and TRBJ2-1; TRBD2 matches 10 bases. From germline, CDR1 is SGHTA and CDR2 FQGNSA. V gave up 5 bases and J gave up 8 bases; unmatched junction bases: 9. This CDR3 has 15 residues. CDR3 sequence (DNA): TGTGCCAGCAGCCCCTCTAGCGGGGGTCGCGATGAGCAGTTCTTC. Its translation is CASSPSSGGRDEQFF.

This clonotype was counted only a few times. The CDR3 region has the DNA TGTGCCAGCAGCCCCTACCCGAGCTCCTATAATTCACCCCTCCACTTT. It yields the protein CASSPYPSSYNSPLHF. This chain connects TRBV28 to TRBJ1-6, with D unresolved. The CDR3 consists of 16 residues. Germline CDR1 is MDHEN and CDR2 is SYDVKM. The V end was cut by 6 bases, the J end by 0 bases, with 12 bases between.

This clonotype occurred many times. The chain combines TRBV6-1 with TRBJ2-1; TRBD2 agrees at 11 bases. CDR3 length: 16 amino acids. From germline, CDR1 is MNHNS and CDR2 SASEGT. The trim removed 3 bases at V and 4 bases at J, leaving 5 bases unmatched. CDR3: CASSEGTSGVYNEQFF. CDR3 nucleotides: TGTGCCAGCAGTGAGGGGACTAGCGGAGTATACAATGAGCAGTTCTTC.

At least ten counts were recorded for this clonotype. The chain combines TRBV7-9 with TRBJ1-5, with 9 bases lining up with TRBD1. The CDR3 length is 16 residues. J was trimmed by 6 bases and V by 6 bases; bases with no gene match: 12. The germline V gene encodes CDR1 SEHNR and CDR2 FQNEAQ (reference sequence). The CDR3, as DNA: TGTGCCAGCAGTCGGGATGGGACAGGGAGGACTCAGCCCCAGCATTTT. It is translated as CASSRDGTGRTQPQHF.

This chain joins TRBV3-1 and TRBJ2-3, with TRBD2 matching 11 bases. TRBJ2-7 explains the end of the DNA better; the J call may be wrong. The CDR3 is 17 amino acids. Germline lookup yields CDR1 LGHDT and CDR2 YNNKEL (reference sequence). The CDR3 protein is CASSQRIASGGLDEQYV. The CDR3 DNA reads as TGTGCCAGCAGCCAAAGGATTGCTAGCGGGGGGTTGGACGAGCAGTACGTC.

This clonotype was detected many times. The CDR3 DNA reads TGTGCCAGCACTCCTGGAGCAGGGGGAGGCGGGGAGCTGTTTTTT. It yields the protein CASTPGAGGGGELFF. The chain recombines TRBV6-1 with TRBJ2-2; a possible D gene is TRBD1 (7 bases). The CDR3 runs 15 residues. V lost 7 bases and J 7 bases, leaving 19 bases between the germline ends. The V gene's germline CDR1 is MNHNS and CDR2 SASEGT.

This clonotype was seen a few times. The rearrangement uses TRBV27 and TRBJ1-2; weak D call: TRBD1 (6 bases). The germline V gene encodes CDR1 MNHEY and CDR2 SMNVEV (reference sequence). V was clipped by 5 bases and J by 1 base, with 8 bases between them. The CDR3 spans 13 residues. Here the CDR3 reads CASSPGDNYGYTF. CDR3 DNA: TGTGCCAGCAGTCCAGGGGATAACTATGGCTACACCTTC.

This clonotype was detected ten times or more. Here the CDR3 reads CASSPTVTGTQHF. The CDR3 DNA reads TGTGCCAGCAGTCCAACCGTGACAGGAACACAGCATTTT. The genes are TRBV27 and TRBJ1-5; perhaps TRBD1 as D (6 bases). Trimming took 5 bases from V and 13 from J, leaving 18 bases between them. Germline V lookup: CDR1 MNHEY, CDR2 SMNVEV (reference sequence). There are 13 residues in the CDR3.

This clonotype was observed at least ten times. The chain employs TRBV11-2 and TRBJ1-2; tentatively, D is TRBD1 (5 bases). Germline V gene data show CDR1 as SGHAT and CDR2 as FQNNGV. V lost 0 bases, J lost 4 bases, and 9 bases lay in between. The length of the CDR3 is 14 residues. CDR3 sequence: CASSLDRGSYGYTF. In nucleotides, the CDR3 is TGTGCCAGCAGCTTAGATCGGGGGTCCTATGGCTACACCTTC.

This clonotype was seen ten or more times. The V gene is TRBV20-1, the J gene TRBJ2-3; 7 bases align to TRBD2. The CDR3 length is 14 residues. The germline CDR1 and CDR2 sequences are DFQATT and SNEGSKA (reference sequence). Trimming at V came to 0 bases and at J to 6 bases, leaving 6 bases not matched to a gene. The chain's CDR3 is CSARDGQGGDTQYF. The CDR3 bases are TGCAGTGCTAGAGATGGGCAGGGAGGGGATACGCAGTATTTT.

The sample holds a few counts of this clonotype. The chain links TRBV9 to TRBJ1-4; D is uncertain. Trimming removed 0 bases at V and 8 bases at J, with 11 bases between. The CDR3 runs 14 residues. Germline V CDR1 and CDR2: SGDLS, YYNGEE. CDR3 region: CASSVGPRAEKLFF. CDR3 sequence (DNA): TGTGCCAGCAGCGTAGGACCGCGGGCCGAAAAACTGTTTTTT.

The chain couples TRBV29-1 to TRBJ1-1; 8 bases line up with TRBD1. Germline CDR1 is SQVTM and CDR2 is ANQGSEA. With V trimmed by 7 bases and J by 1 base, 20 bases remained unmatched. The CDR3 has 18 amino acids. The CDR3 nucleotides are TGCAGCGCTTCGGCCCGGACAGGGACGAGGCTTTGGAACACTGAAGCTTTCTTT. Translated, it gives CSASARTGTRLWNTEAFF.

This sequence joins TRBV19 and TRBJ2-7; 9 nucleotides match TRBD1. V shed 6 bases and J 3 bases; nucleotides not matched to a gene: 6. The CDR3 is made up of 14 amino acids. The V gene's germline CDR1 is LNHDA and CDR2 SQIVND (reference sequence). CDR3 coding DNA: TGTGCCAGTAGGAAGACAGGGGGAGACTACGAGCAGTACTTC. Translation: CASRKTGGDYEQYF.

This clonotype came up many times. The genes are TRBV6-1 and TRBJ2-3, with 9 nucleotides matching TRBD1. Trimming cost V 10 bases and J 3 bases; bases outside gene matches: 5. Germline V gene lookup returns CDR1 MNHNS and CDR2 SASEGT. The CDR3 length is 13 residues. The CDR3 coding sequence is TGTGCCACCAGACAGGGGGGGACAGATACGCAGTATTTT. This translates into CATRQGGTDTQYF.

The chain uses TRBV6-5 and TRBJ1-1, with D uncertain. Germline assignment: CDR1 MNHEY and CDR2 SVGAGI. Trimming removed 2 bases at V and 6 bases at J, with 16 bases between. The CDR3 extends over 15 amino acids. The CDR3 loop is CASSYPHSPIAEAFF. CDR3 nucleotide sequence: TGTGCCAGCAGTTACCCGCACTCCCCGATAGCTGAAGCTTTCTTT.

This clonotype was picked up many times. This chain joins TRBV2 and TRBJ2-1; TRBD2 matches 7 bases. V was pared by 4 bases and J by 0 bases, with 3 bases of the junction left unmatched. The germline CDR1 and CDR2 sequences are SNHLY and FYNNEI. The CDR3 consists of 15 residues. CDR3 protein: CASSGERGSYNEQFF. DNA for the CDR3: TGTGCCAGCAGTGGAGAGCGGGGCTCCTACAATGAGCAGTTCTTC.

The chain recombines TRBV19 with TRBJ2-7; D remains unclear. This CDR3 comprises 13 residues. The V end lost 5 bases, the J end lost 4 bases, and 12 bases lay between the germline ends. Germline values: CDR1 LNHDA, CDR2 SQIVND (reference sequence). In DNA form, the CDR3 reads TGTGCCAGTAGTGAGCATCTAACTTACGAGCAGTACTTC. This gives the protein CASSEHLTYEQYF.

This clonotype appeared many times. The chain recombines TRBV30 with TRBJ2-1, with 10 bases identical to TRBD1. The CDR3 runs 13 residues. V was clipped by 5 bases and J by 5 bases; unmatched bases: 3. Per germline, CDR1 GTSNPN and CDR2 SVGIG (reference sequence). The CDR3, as DNA: TGTGCCTGGGGGACAGGGGCGAACAATGAGCAGTTCTTC. Its translation is CAWGTGANNEQFF.

The chain uses TRBV29-1 and TRBJ1-1; no reliable D call. Trimming left V 8 bases short and J 1 base short, with 11 bases between. The CDR3 loop spans 12 amino acids. CDR1 is SQVTM and CDR2 is ANQGSEA in the germline V gene. The DNA for the CDR3 is TGCAGCACTCACAACACGAACACTGAAGCTTTCTTT. Translation: CSTHNTNTEAFF.

Many counts were recorded for this clonotype. J is TRBJ1-3 and V is TRBV9, with D uncertain. The CDR3 extends over 14 amino acids. V dropped 0 bases and J dropped 0 bases, with 4 bases sitting between them. Germline values: CDR1 SGDLS, CDR2 YYNGEE. The CDR3 DNA reads as TGTGCCAGCAGCGTAGGGGACTCTGGAAACACCATATATTTT. Translated, it gives CASSVGDSGNTIYF.

This clonotype was observed at least ten times. The chain couples TRBV5-1 to TRBJ1-2; TRBD1 matches at 7 bases. The J segment lost 2 bases and the V segment lost 3 bases, leaving 7 bases of the junction unmatched. The length of the CDR3 is 15 residues. Germline CDR1 is SGHRS and CDR2 is YFSETQ. The DNA of the CDR3 is TGCGCCAGCAGCTCCGGGACAGCAAACAACTATGGCTACACCTTC. This codes for CASSSGTANNYGYTF.

This clonotype was counted many times. The gene calls are TRBV6-2 or TRBV6-3 and TRBJ1-1; weak D call: TRBD1 (6 bases). From germline, CDR1 is MNHEY and CDR2 SVGEGT. The CDR3 length is 15 residues. The germline V and J ends were trimmed by 0 bases and 6 bases, with 14 bases remaining between them. The CDR3 loop reads CASSYSMGAWAEAFF. The CDR3 DNA reads TGTGCCAGCAGTTACTCGATGGGGGCCTGGGCTGAAGCTTTCTTT.

J is TRBJ2-7 and V is TRBV19; D could derive from TRBD1 or TRBD2 (6 bases each). CDR1 and CDR2 from the germline V gene are LNHDA and SQIVND (reference sequence). Trimming pared 8 bases from V and 1 base from J, leaving 15 bases between. This CDR3 region has 14 residues. In DNA form, the CDR3 reads TGTGCCAGTTCGGCGGGGACATTTTCCTACGAGCAGTACTTC. The encoded protein is CASSAGTFSYEQYF.